Below are 17 T cell receptor beta chains sequenced from a single sample in a study of T-cell memory formation after mild COVID-19. One entry per CDR3 protein results from TCRdb running MiXCR on the 5' RACE reads. The sample has around 300,000 distinct CDR3 sequences, about an eighth seen once. The material sequenced was PBMCs or a T cell subset sorted from them (not recorded which). These receptors were collected from a man aged 18 to 30 who had mild COVID-19 (a few samples of this study predate the infection). Cell type and time point are not known.

This chain uses TRBV2 with TRBJ2-4; D could derive from TRBD1 or TRBD2 (5 bases each). Trimming removed 5 bases from V and 3 bases from J, with 11 bases in between. This CDR3 has 14 residues. CDR1 and CDR2 from the germline V gene are SNHLY and FYNNEI. In nucleotides, the CDR3 is TGTGCCAGCAGTTTTACAGGAGGCAAAAACATTCAGTACTTC. It is translated as CASSFTGGKNIQYF. Supplemented by reference TRBV2 and TRBJ2-4, the full variable domain reads EPEVTQTPSHQVTQMGQEVILRCVPISNHLYFYWYRQILGQKVEFLVSFYNNEISEKSEIFDDQFSVERPDGSNFTLKIRSTKLEDSAMYFCASSFTGGKNIQYFGAGTRLSVL.

This clonotype was seen a handful of times. J is TRBJ2-5 and V is TRBV29-1; 14 nucleotides match TRBD2. Germline CDR1 is SQVTM and CDR2 is ANQGSEA. The CDR3 sequence is 17 residues long. V lost 2 bases to trimming and J lost 1 base; unmatched junction nucleotides: 6. The CDR3 spells CSVERGTSGGAQETQYF. For the CDR3, the DNA is TGCAGCGTTGAACGCGGGACTAGCGGGGGTGCCCAAGAGACCCAGTACTTC.

The rearrangement uses TRBV28 and TRBJ1-4; TRBD1 matches 8 bases. Germline trimming cut 10 bases from V and 8 bases from J; bases unmatched to any gene: 9. CDR1 is MDHEN, CDR2 SYDVKM, per germline. The CDR3 totals 13 residues. The CDR3: CATSGGAGEKLFF. In nucleotides, the CDR3 is TGTGCCACCTCAGGGGGCGCAGGGGAAAAACTGTTTTTT.

The CDR3 is CASSLYPGRYEQYV. CDR3 coding DNA: TGTGCCAGCAGCTTATATCCAGGCCGCTACGAGCAGTACGTC. V is TRBV7-2 and J is TRBJ2-7, with D uncertain. V was pared by 2 bases and J by 3 bases, with 11 bases between. The V gene's germline CDR1 is SGHTA and CDR2 FQGNSA. The CDR3 has 14 residues.

This clonotype was seen repeatedly, ten times or more. The CDR3 DNA is TGCGCCAGCATGGGGACTAGCGGACCCCAAGAGACCCAGTACTTC. Protein: CASMGTSGPQETQYF. J is TRBJ2-5 and V is TRBV5-1; TRBD2 matches at 11 bases. This CDR3 has 15 residues. Unmatched junction bases numbered 5, after V lost 6 bases and J lost 1 base. Per the germline V gene, CDR1 is SGHRS and CDR2 is YFSETQ.

The CDR3 coding sequence is TGTGCCAGCACTCAACAGGGGGGCACTGAAGCTTTCTTT. It codes for CASTQQGGTEAFF. The rearrangement joins TRBV12-3 or TRBV12-4 to TRBJ1-1; 8 bases are a match to TRBD1. With V trimmed by 7 bases and J by 4 bases, 5 bases remained unmatched. CDR3 length equals 13 residues.

This clonotype occurred many times. The chain couples TRBV5-1 to TRBJ1-1; D not certain. The CDR3 spans 14 residues. V lost 5 bases and J 1 base, leaving 12 bases between the germline ends. Germline V gene lookup returns CDR1 SGHRS and CDR2 YFSETQ. CDR3 sequence reads: CASRLGGENTEAFF. CDR3 in DNA: TGCGCCAGCAGGCTTGGTGGGGAGAACACTGAAGCTTTCTTT.

The genes are TRBV7-2 and TRBJ1-5; the match to TRBD1 covers 7 bases. J was trimmed by 0 bases and V by 1 base; bases with no gene match: 6. The CDR3 sequence is 17 residues long. CDR1 and CDR2 (germline): SGHTA, FQGNSA. The CDR3 is CASSLVGTEYSNQPQHF. In DNA, the CDR3 is TGTGCCAGCAGCTTAGTCGGGACAGAATATAGCAATCAGCCCCAGCATTTT.

A remark on this clonotype: A read error is possible here, since a much larger clone lies one base away. This chain uses TRBV28 with TRBJ2-6; D possibly corresponds to TRBD1 (5 bases). This CDR3 is built from 16 residues. The V gene's germline CDR1 is MDHEN and CDR2 SYDVKM. This CDR3 is CASSLLGVTGANILTF. The CDR3 DNA is TGTGCCAGCAGTTTATTAGGTGTTACTGGGGCCAACATCCTGACTTTC.

This clonotype was counted only a few times. The V call is TRBV7-8, the J call TRBJ1-6, with D maybe TRBD1 (5 bases). CDR1 SGHVS and CDR2 FQNEAQ come from the germline V gene. The ends were cut back, 2 bases at V and 9 bases at J, with 11 bases in the middle. This CDR3 region has 14 residues. Here the CDR3 reads CASSLPAGLSPLHF. CDR3 DNA sequence: TGTGCCAGCAGCTTACCCGCAGGGCTTTCACCCCTCCACTTT.

This clonotype appeared once. J is TRBJ1-4 and V is TRBV4-3, with a possible D match to TRBD1 (6 bases). CDR3 length: 16 residues. The germline V and J ends were trimmed by 4 bases and 8 bases, with 20 bases remaining between them. Germline-derived CDR1 and CDR2 are LGHNA and YSLEER. DNA for the CDR3: TGCGCCAGCAGCCGCGCCAGGGGAGGTCCCAGGGAAAAACTGTTTTTT. This translates into CASSRARGGPREKLFF.

There are a few counts of this clonotype. The chain has TRBV7-9 and TRBJ2-6; no reliable D call. The germline CDR1 and CDR2 sequences are SEHNR and FQNEAQ (reference sequence). The CDR3 consists of 17 residues. Trimming cost V 3 bases and J 4 bases, with 16 bases left between them. The CDR3 DNA reads TGTGCCAGCAGCTTCTCATCAGGCCTCACCGGGGCCAACGTCCTGACTTTC. Protein: CASSFSSGLTGANVLTF.

The chain employs TRBV5-1 and TRBJ2-3; D assignment may be TRBD1 or TRBD2 (5 bases each). The CDR3 is 16 residues long. The V end was cut by 0 bases, the J end by 6 bases, with 17 bases between. From germline, CDR1 is SGHRS and CDR2 YFSETQ. The CDR3 reads CASSLAGAAHTDTQYF. The CDR3 DNA sequence: TGCGCCAGCAGCTTGGCCGGGGCTGCCCATACCGATACGCAGTATTTT.

The table lists this clonotype with a few counts. The gene calls are TRBV14 and TRBJ1-6; no clear D gene. This CDR3 is built from 14 residues. Germline V CDR1 and CDR2: SGHDN, FVKESK. Trimming stripped 0 bases from V and 13 bases from J, with 13 bases between. The CDR3 spells CASSQDAAIHPLHF. The CDR3 nucleotides are TGTGCCAGCAGCCAAGACGCAGCGATTCACCCCCTCCACTTT.

The genes are TRBV6-1 and TRBJ1-1, with D maybe TRBD1 (5 bases). The germline V gene encodes CDR1 MNHNS and CDR2 SASEGT. V gave up 1 base and J gave up 2 bases, with 11 bases separating them. CDR3 length: 15 amino acids. The CDR3 sequence: CASSEVYRTNTEAFF. The CDR3 bases are TGTGCCAGCAGTGAAGTGTACAGGACTAACACTGAAGCTTTCTTT.

V and J are TRBV5-1 and TRBJ2-1; the match to TRBD2 covers 10 bases. V was clipped by 4 bases and J by 2 bases; unmatched bases: 3. Per germline, CDR1 SGHRS and CDR2 YFSETQ. The CDR3 spans 15 residues. CDR3 nucleotides: TGCGCCAGCAGCGCTAGCGGGGGTACCTACAATGAGCAGTTCTTC. It is translated as CASSASGGTYNEQFF.

The J gene is TRBJ2-7, the V gene TRBV6-6, with 9 bases fitting TRBD1. The ends lost 6 bases at V and 4 bases at J; junction bases unmatched: 10. Germline CDR1 is MNHNY and CDR2 is SVGAGI (reference sequence). The CDR3 has 15 residues. The CDR3 here is CASRYTDRGGYEQYV. DNA of the CDR3: TGTGCCAGCAGATACACGGACAGGGGAGGTTACGAGCAGTACGTC.